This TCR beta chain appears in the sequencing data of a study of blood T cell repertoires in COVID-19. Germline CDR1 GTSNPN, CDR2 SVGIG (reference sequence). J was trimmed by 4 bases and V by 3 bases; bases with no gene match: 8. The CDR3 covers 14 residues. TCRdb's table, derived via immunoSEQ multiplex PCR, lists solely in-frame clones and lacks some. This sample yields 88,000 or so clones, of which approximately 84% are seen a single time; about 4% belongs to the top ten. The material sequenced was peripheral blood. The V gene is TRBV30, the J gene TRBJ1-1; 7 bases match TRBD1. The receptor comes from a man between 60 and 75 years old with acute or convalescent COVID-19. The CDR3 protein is CAWRRQGGGTEAFF. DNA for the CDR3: TGTGCCTGGAGAAGACAGGGAGGAGGCACTGAAGCTTTCTTT.